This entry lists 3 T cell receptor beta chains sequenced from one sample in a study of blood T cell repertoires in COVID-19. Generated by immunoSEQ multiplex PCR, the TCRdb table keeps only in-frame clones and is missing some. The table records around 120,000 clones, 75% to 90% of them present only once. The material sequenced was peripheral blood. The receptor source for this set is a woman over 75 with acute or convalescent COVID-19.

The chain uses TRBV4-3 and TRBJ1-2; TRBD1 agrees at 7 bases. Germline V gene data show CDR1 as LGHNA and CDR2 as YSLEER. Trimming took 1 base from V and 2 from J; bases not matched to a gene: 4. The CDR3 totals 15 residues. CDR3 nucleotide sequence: TGCGCCAGCAGCCAAGGGGACAGAGAAAACTATGGCTACACCTTC. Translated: CASSQGDRENYGYTF.

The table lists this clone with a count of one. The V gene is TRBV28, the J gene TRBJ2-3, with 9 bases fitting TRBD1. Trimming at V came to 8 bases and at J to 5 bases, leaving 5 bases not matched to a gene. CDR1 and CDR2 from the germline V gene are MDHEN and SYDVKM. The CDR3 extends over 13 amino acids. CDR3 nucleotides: TGTGCCAGCTGTGGACAGGGGAAAGATACGCAGTATTTT. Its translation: CASCGQGKDTQYF.

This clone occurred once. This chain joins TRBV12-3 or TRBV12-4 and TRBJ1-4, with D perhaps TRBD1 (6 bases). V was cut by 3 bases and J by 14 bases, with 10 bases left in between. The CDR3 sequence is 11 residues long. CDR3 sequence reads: CASSFRGRLFF. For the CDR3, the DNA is TGTGCCAGCAGTTTCAGGGGACGTCTGTTTTTT.